The 30 T cell receptor beta chains below come from one sample, sequenced in a study of neurological immune-mediated disorders (dated by TCRdb to between 2018 and 2021). The protocol used for the library was 5' RACE. TCRdb lists the instrument as Illumina HiSeq 2500. The public reads were reanalyzed by TCRdb: fastp trimming at Q25, MiXCR alignment, in-frame beta chains only. Every distinct CDR3 protein forms one entry, paired with its most common genes and DNA. This sample is represented by over 45,000 distinct CDR3 sequences; roughly 3% of them were singletons. The ten largest clones capture roughly 16% of the sample. The sequenced sample was PBMCs. The receptors originated from a woman aged 50 to 60 with multiple sclerosis.

There are many counts of this clonotype. CDR3 protein: CASSVVASGGASYNEQFF. For the CDR3, the DNA is TGTGCCAGCAGCGTAGTTGCTAGCGGGGGGGCCTCCTACAATGAGCAGTTCTTC. The genes are TRBV9 and TRBJ2-1; 12 nucleotides align to TRBD2. J lost 0 bases, V lost 0 bases, and 4 bases had no gene match. The CDR3 extends over 18 amino acids. Germline values: CDR1 SGDLS, CDR2 YYNGEE.

This clonotype was seen ten or more times. The chain employs TRBV29-1 and TRBJ2-7, with 7 bases identical to TRBD2. CDR3 length equals 12 residues. The germline CDR1 and CDR2 sequences are SQVTM and ANQGSEA. V lost 7 bases to trimming and J lost 6 bases; unmatched junction nucleotides: 9. The CDR3 nucleotides read TGCAGCGGTATGGGAGGGCGTAGCGAGCAGTACTTC. This encodes CSGMGGRSEQYF.

This clonotype was seen many times. The V gene is TRBV4-2, the J gene TRBJ1-1; D is undetermined. CDR1 LGHNA and CDR2 YNFKEQ come from the germline V gene. CDR3 length: 11 amino acids. Trimming left V 0 bases short and J 10 bases short, with 6 bases between. CDR3 DNA: TGTGCCAGCAGCCAAGATGGAGGAGCTTTCTTT. Translation gives CASSQDGGAFF.

This clonotype has ten or more counts. The chain employs TRBV11-2 and TRBJ2-7, with 8 bases aligning to TRBD1. This CDR3 has 14 residues. Germline-derived CDR1 and CDR2 are SGHAT and FQNNGV. V gave up 0 bases and J gave up 6 bases; unmatched junction bases: 4. CDR3 DNA sequence: TGTGCCAGCAGCTTAGACCGAGACAGGGGCGAGCAGTACGTC. This sequence encodes CASSLDRDRGEQYV.

Ten or more counts support this clonotype. V is TRBV5-1 and J is TRBJ2-2; possible D gene TRBD2, 5 bases. Per germline, CDR1 SGHRS and CDR2 YFSETQ. Between the trimmed V and J ends, which lost 3 bases and 8 bases, there was a span of 8 bases. The CDR3 sequence is 12 residues long. The CDR3 DNA sequence: TGCGCCAGCAGCTGGGAGACTGGGGAGCTGTTTTTT. Protein: CASSWETGELFF.

In this sample, this clonotype turned up many times. V usage is TRBV5-1 and J usage is TRBJ2-1, with 13 bases aligning to TRBD2. This CDR3 comprises 17 residues. Germline V gene lookup returns CDR1 SGHRS and CDR2 YFSETQ. V shed 1 base and J 7 bases; nucleotides not matched to a gene: 8. The CDR3 DNA reads TGCGCCAGCAGCTTGAAACTAGCGGGAGGGCCTAATAATGAGCAGTTCTTC. It codes for CASSLKLAGGPNNEQFF.

This clonotype was counted at least ten times. The chain joins TRBV9 to TRBJ2-1; TRBD2 matches 15 bases. J lost 4 bases, V lost 0 bases, and 8 bases had no gene match. Germline V gene lookup returns CDR1 SGDLS and CDR2 YYNGEE. The CDR3 consists of 19 residues. CDR3 loop: CASSVGTIGLAGGYNEQFF. CDR3 nucleotide sequence: TGTGCCAGCAGCGTAGGAACGATAGGACTAGCGGGGGGGTACAATGAGCAGTTCTTC.

This clonotype was seen repeatedly, ten times or more. This chain connects TRBV3-1 to TRBJ2-1; the D gene is possibly TRBD2 (6 bases). CDR3 size: 13 residues. CDR1 and CDR2 (germline): LGHDT, YNNKEL (reference sequence). With 3 bases removed from V and 6 bases from J, the gap between germline ends came to 9 bases. CDR3 sequence: CASSHTSLNEQFF. In nucleotides, the CDR3 is TGTGCCAGCAGCCACACTAGCCTCAATGAGCAGTTCTTC.

This clonotype showed up many times. J is TRBJ1-1 and V is TRBV7-6; D is unresolved. V was cut by 5 bases and J by 2 bases, with 12 bases left in between. Germline lookup yields CDR1 SGHVS and CDR2 FNYEAQ. The CDR3 spans 14 residues. The CDR3 nucleotides read TGTGCCAGCAGCCCCCTCTACCCAAACACTGAAGCTTTCTTT. Amino acid sequence: CASSPLYPNTEAFF.

This clonotype appeared many times. The chain joins TRBV28 to TRBJ1-1; D is unresolved. Trimming removed 6 bases at V and 6 bases at J, with 17 bases between. Germline V gene data show CDR1 as MDHEN and CDR2 as SYDVKM. CDR3 size: 14 residues. CDR3 sequence reads: CASRPEGSGAEAFF. The CDR3, as DNA: TGTGCCAGCAGACCCGAGGGCTCAGGAGCTGAAGCTTTCTTT.

This clonotype has at least ten counts. The V and J genes are TRBV5-5 and TRBJ2-5, with D uncertain. The germline V gene has CDR1 SGHKS and CDR2 YYEKEE (reference sequence). The CDR3 spans 15 residues. With 4 bases removed from V and 2 bases from J, the gap between germline ends came to 15 bases. As DNA, the CDR3 is TGTGCCAGCAGCCATGCCTCAGAGAGACAAGAGACCCAGTACTTC. It translates to CASSHASERQETQYF.

This clonotype was detected ten times or more. The chain uses TRBV6-4 and TRBJ1-2; TRBD1 is a possible D gene (5 bases). CDR1 is MRHNA, CDR2 SNTAGT, per germline. Trimming cost V 3 bases and J 8 bases, with 16 bases left between them. The CDR3 spans 14 residues. The chain's CDR3 is CASSETGLPGGYTF. The CDR3 DNA is TGTGCCAGCAGTGAAACGGGGCTCCCCGGCGGCTACACCTTC.

This clonotype was counted many times. This chain joins TRBV20-1 and TRBJ2-1, with D tentatively TRBD1 (7 bases). V dropped 6 bases and J dropped 8 bases, with 20 bases sitting between them. The germline V gene encodes CDR1 DFQATT and CDR2 SNEGSKA (reference sequence). There are 14 residues in the CDR3. The CDR3 nucleotides read TGCAGTGCCAGAAGGGGACCAGGGGGGTATGAGCAGTTCTTC. This sequence encodes CSARRGPGGYEQFF.

This clonotype was counted ten times or more. This chain connects TRBV5-1 to TRBJ2-5; D unresolved. V dropped 3 bases and J dropped 1 base, with 10 bases sitting between them. The CDR3 contains 14 residues. The germline V gene encodes CDR1 SGHRS and CDR2 YFSETQ. The CDR3 sequence is CASSYGDLQETQYF. The CDR3 DNA reads TGCGCCAGCAGCTATGGAGACCTCCAAGAGACCCAGTACTTC.

The sample holds many counts of this clonotype. This chain links TRBV3-1 with TRBJ2-1, with TRBD2 identical over 7 bases. The V gene end was trimmed by 0 bases and the J gene end by 5 bases; junction bases not matched to a gene: 10. Germline V gene sequence: CDR1 LGHDT, CDR2 YNNKEL (reference sequence). The CDR3 has 17 residues. The CDR3 spells CASSQDQGASGNNEQFF. CDR3 nucleotide sequence: TGTGCCAGCAGCCAAGATCAAGGGGCTAGCGGAAACAATGAGCAGTTCTTC.

The rearrangement joins TRBV29-1 to TRBJ1-1; 7 bases align to TRBD1. V lost 4 bases to trimming and J lost 1 base; unmatched junction nucleotides: 9. CDR1 is SQVTM and CDR2 is ANQGSEA in the germline V gene. The CDR3 has 15 amino acids. CDR3 sequence: CSVVQGLGGNTEAFF. The CDR3 nucleotides read TGCAGCGTTGTACAGGGGCTGGGAGGGAACACTGAAGCTTTCTTT.

A remark on this clonotype: This may come from a read error, since a much larger clone is one base off. This rearrangement joins TRBV20-1 to TRBJ2-1; unclear D gene. Trimming shortened V by 4 bases and J by 3 bases, and 16 bases separated the two germline ends. Germline V lookup: CDR1 DFQATT, CDR2 SNEGSKA (reference sequence). The CDR3 has 15 residues. This chain's CDR3 is CSAIRLPSYYNEQFF. As DNA, the CDR3 is TGCAGTGCTATACGGCTCCCGAGCTACTACAATGAGCAGTTCTTC.

With regard to this clonotype: A much larger clone lies a single base off, so this may be a read error. The V gene is TRBV11-3, the J gene TRBJ1-1, with TRBD1 matching over 7 bases. The V segment lost 3 bases and the J segment 5 bases; nucleotides outside the gene matches: 3. This CDR3 has 13 amino acids. From germline, CDR1 is SGHNT and CDR2 YENEEA. CDR3 DNA sequence: TGTGCCAGCAGCTTTAAGGGGGCGACTGAAGCTTTCTTT. Translating it yields CASSFKGATEAFF. Drawing the rest from reference TRBV11-3 and TRBJ1-1, the complete variable domain is EAGVVQSPRYKIIEKKQPVAFWCNPISGHNTLYWYLQNLGQGPELLIRYENEEAVDDSQLPKDRFSAERLKGVDSTLKIQPAELGDSAVYLCASSFKGATEAFFGQGTRLTVV.

This clonotype showed up many times. The chain couples TRBV3-1 to TRBJ2-1, with D possibly being TRBD1 (6 bases). Germline V gene sequence: CDR1 LGHDT, CDR2 YNNKEL (reference sequence). The ends were cut back, 4 bases at V and 2 bases at J, with 15 bases in the middle. The CDR3 totals 16 residues. This CDR3 is CASSPEYRATYNEQFF. The CDR3 coding sequence is TGTGCCAGCAGCCCCGAGTACAGGGCAACCTACAATGAGCAGTTCTTC.

This clonotype was picked up many times. The rearrangement uses TRBV5-1 and TRBJ1-2; possible D gene TRBD1, 5 bases. CDR1 and CDR2 (germline): SGHRS, YFSETQ. CDR3 size: 14 residues. Between the trimmed V and J ends, which lost 1 base and 3 bases, there was a span of 10 bases. In DNA, the CDR3 is TGCGCCAGCAGCTTGATGGACACAGACTATGGCTACACCTTC. Its translation: CASSLMDTDYGYTF.

The table lists this clonotype with many counts. The gene calls are TRBV5-5 and TRBJ1-5; possibly TRBD1 for D (6 bases). CDR3 length equals 15 residues. From germline, CDR1 is SGHKS and CDR2 YYEKEE (reference sequence). V lost 0 bases, J lost 2 bases, and 9 bases lay in between. CDR3 region: CASSLAGGGNQPQHF. In nucleotides, the CDR3 is TGTGCCAGCAGCTTGGCCGGGGGCGGCAATCAGCCCCAGCATTTT.

This clonotype was observed many times. The V call is TRBV15, the J call TRBJ2-1; TRBD2 agrees at 15 bases. J lost 7 bases, V lost 1 base, and 2 bases had no gene match. CDR1 and CDR2 (germline): LNHNV, YYDKDF (reference sequence). The CDR3 is 16 amino acids. DNA of the CDR3: TGTGCCACCAGCAGAGCGGGACTAGCGGGAGGTAATGAGCAGTTCTTC. Translating gives CATSRAGLAGGNEQFF.

This clonotype was seen ten or more times. This chain uses TRBV5-1 with TRBJ2-7; TRBD1 aligns across 9 bases. The J segment lost 5 bases and the V segment lost 5 bases, leaving 5 bases of the junction unmatched. Germline values: CDR1 SGHRS, CDR2 YFSETQ. This CDR3 has 13 amino acids. CDR3 bases: TGCGCCAGCAGTAAGGGACAGGGAGACGAGCAGTACGTC. Residues: CASSKGQGDEQYV.

This clonotype has at least ten counts. V and J are TRBV5-1 and TRBJ1-2, with a tentative D call TRBD1 (6 bases). Between the trimmed V and J ends, which lost 7 bases and 3 bases, there was a span of 22 bases. Germline loops: CDR1 SGHRS, CDR2 YFSETQ. This CDR3 comprises 16 residues. The CDR3 nucleotides are TGCGCCAGCGCGAAGCGGGACACAGGGCCACACTATGGCTACACCTTC. It codes for CASAKRDTGPHYGYTF.

This clonotype occurred many times. The V and J genes are TRBV7-6 and TRBJ2-1; D is possibly TRBD2 (5 bases). The germline V gene encodes CDR1 SGHVS and CDR2 FNYEAQ. V dropped 5 bases and J dropped 0 bases, with 17 bases sitting between them. The CDR3 runs 17 residues. CDR3 region: CASSLDRVTSSYNEQFF. As DNA, the CDR3 is TGTGCCAGCAGCCTTGACCGGGTCACTAGCTCCTACAATGAGCAGTTCTTC.

This clonotype was seen at least ten times. J is TRBJ2-1 and V is TRBV20-1; TRBD2 aligns across 12 bases. Germline trimming cut 6 bases from V and 8 bases from J; bases unmatched to any gene: 8. The CDR3 is 14 residues long. Per germline, CDR1 DFQATT and CDR2 SNEGSKA (reference sequence). CDR3 loop: CSAPSGGASDEQFF. Here the CDR3 DNA reads TGCAGTGCCCCTAGCGGGGGGGCTAGCGATGAGCAGTTCTTC.

This clonotype has a count of ten or more. The V gene is TRBV5-1, the J gene TRBJ1-1; perhaps TRBD1 as D (5 bases). Germline CDR1 is SGHRS and CDR2 is YFSETQ. Trimming removed 0 bases at V and 1 base at J, with 22 bases between. This CDR3 is 19 amino acids long. CDR3 amino acids: CASSLATSGRLLTNTEAFF. CDR3 coding DNA: TGCGCCAGCAGCTTGGCCACTTCGGGACGGCTTTTGACGAACACTGAAGCTTTCTTT.

This clonotype appeared many times. The junction and the germline gene differ at one end; a read error may be behind it. The chain employs TRBV7-9 and TRBJ2-1; 10 nucleotides match TRBD1. The CDR3 is made up of 12 amino acids. Per the germline V gene, CDR1 is SEHNR and CDR2 is FQNEAQ (reference sequence). The CDR3 spells CASSHPLGQGIF. Written as DNA, the CDR3 is TGTGCCAGCAGTCACCCCTTGGGACAGGGGATCTTC. The variable domain in full, completed from reference TRBV7-9 and TRBJ2-1, reads DTGVSQNPRHKITKRGQNVTFRCDPISEHNRLYWYRQTLGQGPEFLTYFQNEAQLEKSRLLSDRFSAERPKGSFSTLEIQRTEQGDSAMYLCASSHPLGQGIFGPGTRLTVL.

Sample share makes this clonotype medium-sized. The chain combines TRBV10-1 with TRBJ2-3; no definite D call. Deletions cut 6 bases from V and 5 bases from J, with 6 bases between. This CDR3 comprises 11 residues. The V gene's germline CDR1 is WNHNN and CDR2 SYGVQD (reference sequence). CDR3 sequence: CASSLGDTQYF. The CDR3 coding sequence is TGCGCCAGCAGCTTAGGAGATACGCAGTATTTT.

This clonotype was observed many times. The genes are TRBV5-1 and TRBJ2-7; the D gene is possibly TRBD2 (5 bases). This CDR3 is built from 15 residues. The germline V and J ends were trimmed by 4 bases and 1 base, with 15 bases remaining between them. The germline V gene encodes CDR1 SGHRS and CDR2 YFSETQ. Here the CDR3 reads CASSESGGRSYEQYF. The CDR3 DNA sequence: TGCGCCAGCAGCGAGAGTGGAGGCAGGTCCTACGAGCAGTACTTC.